Below, one TCR beta chain is given with its context. Its antigen is not identified. This specimen comes from a study of siplizumab effects on memory and regulatory T cells. Points from the study as a whole: Naive T cell populations appeared to exhibit greater diversity than memory cells and appeared to be major alloresponse contributors. The study found that mappable alloreactive CD4+ clones averaged around 69% Treg-derived with siplizumab and under 35% in controls.

For every sample, 100,000 or so TCR templates were assayed. Clones were sequenced by immunoSEQ multiplex PCR, and TCRdb holds only the in-frame ones, with some missing. The sample holds more than 85,000 clones; 94% are singletons and the top ten take approximately 0.66%. The CDR3 has 16 residues. CDR1 is SGHTA and CDR2 is FQGNSA in the germline V gene. After removal of 6 bases from V and 3 bases from J, the junction contained 7 bases not matched to a gene. The specimen sequenced was Tregs sorted from blood. V usage is TRBV7-2 and J usage is TRBJ2-1, with 11 positions matching TRBD2. The clonotype was recovered from a human donor in good health. The CDR3 region is CASSYRLAGFYNEQFF. Written as DNA, the CDR3 is TGTGCCAGCAGTTATCGACTAGCGGGATTCTACAATGAGCAGTTCTTC.